Listed here are 26 T cell receptor beta chains from one sample, sequenced in a study of cytomegalovirus exposure and HLA in healthy donors. PCR involved 60 Vbeta and 13 Jbeta primers. Using immunoSEQ multiplex PCR, the repertoire was profiled, and TCRdb retains in-frame clones only, with some absent. The sample lists about 180,000 clones, 80% seen once, with under 2% in the top ten. The sample consisted of PBMCs. Receptor source: a woman between 25 and 40 years old in good health and CMV-seronegative.

The gene calls are TRBV6-1 and TRBJ1-1, with no clear D. Trimming stripped 4 bases from V and 4 bases from J, with 13 bases between. Looked up from germline, CDR1 is MNHNS and CDR2 is SASEGT. This CDR3 has 14 residues. CDR3 sequence reads: CASSARGGITEAFF. CDR3 DNA sequence: TGTGCCAGCAGTGCACGAGGAGGAATCACTGAAGCTTTCTTT.

The chain couples TRBV29-1 to TRBJ2-1; D gene ambiguous. Between the trimmed V and J ends, which lost 2 bases and 0 bases, there was a span of 11 bases. Germline CDR1 SQVTM, CDR2 ANQGSEA. This CDR3 has 15 amino acids. CDR3 nucleotide sequence: TGCAGCGTTGAAAACTCGGCAGGCTCCTACAATGAGCAGTTCTTC. This sequence encodes CSVENSAGSYNEQFF.

The chain couples TRBV7-7 to TRBJ1-1, with 8 bases identical to TRBD1. Unmatched junction bases numbered 17, after V lost 4 bases and J lost 1 base. There are 19 residues in the CDR3. The germline V gene has CDR1 SSHAT and CDR2 FNYEAQ (reference sequence). The CDR3 spells CASSSAAGTGKGSNTEAFF. CDR3 nucleotide sequence: TGTGCCAGCAGCTCCGCAGCCGGGACAGGTAAGGGGTCGAACACTGAAGCTTTCTTT.

The V gene is TRBV6-1, the J gene TRBJ1-5, with a possible D match to TRBD1 (5 bases). The ends were cut back, 6 bases at V and 2 bases at J, with 14 bases in the middle. The germline gives CDR1 MNHNS, CDR2 SASEGT. This CDR3 has 15 amino acids. The CDR3 DNA sequence: TGTGCCAGCAGGGAGGGTGTCAGGGGCAATCAGCCCCAGCATTTT. Residues: CASREGVRGNQPQHF.

The chain links TRBV5-6 to TRBJ1-4; TRBD1 matches 7 bases. This CDR3 has 15 residues. J lost 7 bases, V lost 0 bases, and 6 bases had no gene match. Germline V gives CDR1 SGHDT, CDR2 YYEEEE. The CDR3, as DNA: TGTGCCAGCAGCTTGGTGGCAGGGGGGACTGAAAAACTGTTTTTT. Its translation is CASSLVAGGTEKLFF.

The chain uses TRBV11-2 and TRBJ2-7; 7 bases map to TRBD1. CDR3 length: 14 amino acids. V trimming: 5 bases; J trimming: 3 bases; junction bases outside the gene matches: 7. Germline values: CDR1 SGHAT, CDR2 FQNNGV. The CDR3 reads CASSPGTVNYEQYF. CDR3 nucleotides: TGTGCCAGCAGCCCCGGGACAGTAAACTACGAGCAGTACTTC.

This rearrangement joins TRBV7-6 to TRBJ2-7, with D uncertain. Between the trimmed V and J ends, which lost 3 bases and 4 bases, there was a span of 13 bases. Germline lookup yields CDR1 SGHVS and CDR2 FNYEAQ. There are 14 residues in the CDR3. CDR3 amino acids: CASSFRGSGYEQYF. DNA of the CDR3: TGTGCCAGCAGCTTCCGCGGATCCGGTTACGAGCAGTACTTC.

J is TRBJ2-7 and V is TRBV29-1; possible D gene TRBD1, 6 bases. V gave up 7 bases and J gave up 7 bases, with 26 bases separating them. This CDR3 spans 15 amino acids. CDR1 and CDR2 (germline): SQVTM, ANQGSEA. The CDR3 region has the DNA TGCAGCGCTTTCCCTGCAGGGGAGCAGAAAGGGGAGCAGTACTTC. Translation gives CSAFPAGEQKGEQYF.

The chain uses TRBV5-1 and TRBJ2-5; no definite D call. V lost 0 bases and J 3 bases, leaving 9 bases between the germline ends. This CDR3 region has 14 residues. Germline CDR1 reads SGHRS; CDR2 reads YFSETQ. CDR3 sequence reads: CASSLAFFKETQYF. CDR3 bases: TGCGCCAGCAGCTTGGCTTTTTTTAAAGAGACCCAGTACTTC. The variable domain in full, with the rest retrieved from reference TRBV5-1 and TRBJ2-5, is KAGVTQTPRYLIKTRGQQVTLSCSPISGHRSVSWYQQTPGQGLQFLFEYFSETQRNKGNFPGRFSGRQFSNSRSEMNVSTLELGDSALYLCASSLAFFKETQYFGPGTRLLVL.

The V gene is TRBV30, the J gene TRBJ1-2, with D possibly being TRBD1 (5 bases). Germline assignment: CDR1 GTSNPN and CDR2 SVGIG (reference sequence). Trimming pared 0 bases from V and 3 bases from J, leaving 11 bases between. This CDR3 is 14 amino acids long. In DNA, the CDR3 is TGTGCCTGGAGTGTAGAATGGGGGGACTATGGCTACACCTTC. Protein: CAWSVEWGDYGYTF.

The chain employs TRBV30 and TRBJ1-1; D not certain. The CDR3 is 13 residues long. V lost 5 bases and J 0 bases, leaving 10 bases between the germline ends. CDR1 is GTSNPN and CDR2 is SVGIG in the germline V gene (reference sequence). The CDR3 region is CAWEQRMNTEAFF. DNA for the CDR3: TGTGCCTGGGAACAGAGAATGAACACTGAAGCTTTCTTT.

The chain is built from TRBV9 and TRBJ1-4; D is perhaps TRBD1 (5 bases). The CDR3 has 15 amino acids. Looked up from germline, CDR1 is SGDLS and CDR2 is YYNGEE. V lost 2 bases to trimming and J lost 3 bases, with 11 bases between them. CDR3 in amino acids: CASSVAGMSNEKLFF. In DNA form, the CDR3 reads TGTGCCAGCAGCGTCGCAGGGATGTCTAATGAAAAACTGTTTTTT. Full variable domain (missing parts from reference TRBV9 and TRBJ1-4): DSGVTQTPKHLITATGQRVTLRCSPRSGDLSVYWYQQSLDQGLQFLIQYYNGEERAKGNILERFSAQQFPDLHSELNLSSLELGDSALYFCASSVAGMSNEKLFFGSGTQLSVL.

The rearrangement joins TRBV29-1 to TRBJ2-7, with TRBD2 matching 8 bases. J was trimmed by 5 bases and V by 0 bases; bases with no gene match: 9. CDR1 and CDR2 from the germline V gene are SQVTM and ANQGSEA. There are 15 residues in the CDR3. The CDR3 sequence is CSVEDPRGGFNEQYF. The CDR3 DNA reads as TGCAGCGTTGAAGATCCGCGCGGGGGGTTCAACGAGCAGTACTTC.

The V gene is TRBV23-1, the J gene TRBJ2-7, with 7 bases identical to TRBD1. TRBV23-1 qualifies as an ORF whose function is uncertain. CDR3 size: 15 residues. The V and J ends lost 3 bases and 0 bases, in that order; junction bases with no gene match: 5. CDR3 sequence reads: CASSHGQEGSYEQYF. The CDR3 nucleotides read TGCGCCAGCAGTCACGGACAGGAAGGCTCCTACGAGCAGTACTTC.

V and J are TRBV6-1 and TRBJ1-1, with 8 bases that match TRBD1. This CDR3 has 15 residues. Germline CDR1 and CDR2: MNHNS and SASEGT. V was clipped by 5 bases and J by 0 bases; unmatched bases: 5. The CDR3 reads CASSFSGQVNTEAFF. Written as DNA, the CDR3 is TGTGCCAGCAGTTTTTCGGGACAGGTGAACACTGAAGCTTTCTTT.

Comments on this clone: The same CDR3 is also encoded by other DNA sequences in this sample. The chain carries TRBV18 and TRBJ2-2; D is uncertain. Trimming took 0 bases from V and 7 from J, leaving 12 bases between them. The CDR3 length is 15 residues. The germline V gene has CDR1 KGHSH and CDR2 LQKENI. The CDR3 sequence is CASSPPVGSGGELFF. Written as DNA, the CDR3 is TGTGCCAGCTCACCACCAGTCGGTTCTGGCGGGGAGCTGTTTTTT.

As for this clone: A junction boundary mismatches the germline segment, possibly from a read error. The sample holds other DNA sequences that translate to the same CDR3. This sequence joins TRBV5-6 and TRBJ1-3; D call uncertain. Germline CDR1 SGHDT, CDR2 YYEEEE. This CDR3 is built from 15 residues. For the CDR3, the DNA is TGTGCCAGCAGCTTGGGAGGATCCTCCGGAAACACTATATATTTT. This codes for CASSLGGSSGNTIYF.

J is TRBJ2-1 and V is TRBV7-9, with D maybe TRBD2 (5 bases). Germline values: CDR1 SEHNR, CDR2 FQNEAQ (reference sequence). With 4 bases removed from V and 2 bases from J, the gap between germline ends came to 12 bases. The CDR3 is made up of 15 amino acids. The CDR3 DNA follows: TGTGCCAGCAGCTCCGTAGCGCCAACCTACAATGAGCAGTTCTTC. Encoded protein: CASSSVAPTYNEQFF.

The J gene is TRBJ1-5, the V gene TRBV30, with D perhaps TRBD1 (5 bases). V lost 2 bases and J lost 0, with 8 bases in between. The germline CDR1 and CDR2 sequences are GTSNPN and SVGIG (reference sequence). The CDR3 has 14 amino acids. The CDR3 loop reads CAWSPTASNQPQHF. The DNA for the CDR3 is TGTGCCTGGAGTCCGACAGCTAGCAATCAGCCCCAGCATTTT.

The chain couples TRBV2 to TRBJ2-2; D is possibly TRBD1 (6 bases). Looked up from germline, CDR1 is SNHLY and CDR2 is FYNNEI. This CDR3 spans 14 amino acids. V gave up 7 bases and J gave up 6 bases, with 15 bases separating them. The CDR3 loop is CASIGAGVAGELFF. CDR3 nucleotides: TGTGCCAGCATTGGGGCAGGGGTAGCCGGGGAGCTGTTTTTT.

This clone showed up just once. The rearrangement links TRBV2 to TRBJ1-6; D may be TRBD1 (5 bases). Germline values: CDR1 SNHLY, CDR2 FYNNEI. The CDR3 has 14 amino acids. V dropped 4 bases and J dropped 5 bases, with 9 bases sitting between them. The CDR3 DNA is TGTGCCAGCAGTGTTCGGGGGGATAATTCACCCCTCCACTTT. Translated, it gives CASSVRGDNSPLHF. Full variable domain (missing parts from reference TRBV2 and TRBJ1-6): EPEVTQTPSHQVTQMGQEVILRCVPISNHLYFYWYRQILGQKVEFLVSFYNNEISEKSEIFDDQFSVERPDGSNFTLKIRSTKLEDSAMYFCASSVRGDNSPLHFGNGTRLTVT.

The V gene is TRBV10-3, the J gene TRBJ2-7; a possible D gene is TRBD1 (5 bases). This CDR3 comprises 15 residues. V was shortened by 4 bases and J by 0 bases, with 13 bases between the two germline ends. Germline CDR1 reads ENHRY; CDR2 reads SYGVKD. In nucleotides, the CDR3 is TGTGCCATCAGTGGGGGCACTGCGATCTCCTACGAGCAGTACTTC. Amino acid sequence: CAISGGTAISYEQYF.

Only one count was recorded for this clone. The rearrangement uses TRBV7-3 and TRBJ2-2; weak D call: TRBD2 (6 bases). V was cut by 3 bases and J by 13 bases, with 15 bases left in between. Germline V gene sequence: CDR1 SGHTA, CDR2 FQGTGA. This CDR3 is built from 13 residues. CDR3 amino acids: CASSFGTPEPLFF. CDR3 in DNA: TGTGCCAGCAGCTTCGGGACTCCAGAGCCGCTGTTTTTT.

The gene calls are TRBV30 and TRBJ2-1, with 8 bases matching TRBD2. Germline CDR1 and CDR2: GTSNPN and SVGIG (reference sequence). The V segment lost 2 bases and the J segment 2 bases; nucleotides outside the gene matches: 5. This CDR3 comprises 15 residues. DNA for the CDR3: TGTGCCTGGAGTTTTGCGGGGGGTCCCTACAATGAGCAGTTCTTC. Its protein product is CAWSFAGGPYNEQFF.

The V call is TRBV5-1, the J call TRBJ2-7; 9 bases are a match to TRBD2. This CDR3 comprises 14 residues. Germline V gives CDR1 SGHRS, CDR2 YFSETQ. Germline trimming cut 3 bases from V and 1 base from J; bases unmatched to any gene: 2. CDR3 in amino acids: CASSSSGGSYEQYF. CDR3 DNA sequence: TGCGCCAGCAGCTCGAGCGGGGGGTCCTACGAGCAGTACTTC. The entire variable domain, with the rest obtained from reference TRBV5-1 and TRBJ2-7, is as follows: KAGVTQTPRYLIKTRGQQVTLSCSPISGHRSVSWYQQTPGQGLQFLFEYFSETQRNKGNFPGRFSGRQFSNSRSEMNVSTLELGDSALYLCASSSSGGSYEQYFGPGTRLTVT.

The rearrangement uses TRBV4-1 and TRBJ2-1, with D perhaps matching TRBD2 (6 bases). Germline V CDR1 and CDR2: MGHRA, YSYEKL. CDR3 length: 15 amino acids. Trimming cost V 0 bases and J 7 bases, with 13 bases left between them. CDR3 amino acids: CASSQDAGGRNEQFF. The CDR3 DNA is TGCGCCAGCAGCCAAGATGCCGGGGGTCGAAATGAGCAGTTCTTC.